The 24 T cell receptor beta chains given below trace back to one sample, sequenced in a study of blood T cells in healthy people across ages. Sample-barcoded 5' priming and a J-beta primer mix drove a second PCR of about 6 to 12 cycles. TCRdb reanalysed the 5' RACE reads using MiXCR and keeps one entry per CDR3 protein. This table has about 1,500,000 distinct CDR3 sequences, approximately 28% appearing once. Sequenced input: blood. The receptors were gathered from a woman aged 25 to 39 in good health.

The gene calls are TRBV15 and TRBJ2-1, with 7 bases matching TRBD2. The CDR3 extends over 17 amino acids. CDR1 and CDR2 from the germline V gene are LNHNV and YYDKDF (reference sequence). J gave up 0 bases and V 1 base, and 6 bases lay outside the gene matches. CDR3 protein: CATSRASGGPSYNEQFF. The CDR3 DNA reads as TGTGCCACCAGCAGAGCTAGCGGAGGGCCCTCCTACAATGAGCAGTTCTTC.

This sequence joins TRBV7-9 and TRBJ2-7; tentative D call: TRBD2 (6 bases). Germline-derived CDR1 and CDR2 are SEHNR and FQNEAQ (reference sequence). Trimming removed 5 bases from V and 3 bases from J, with 14 bases in between. The CDR3 runs to 14 residues. The chain's CDR3 is CASSIGGMGYEQYF. The CDR3 DNA is TGTGCCAGCAGCATCGGGGGAATGGGCTACGAGCAGTACTTC.

The chain uses TRBV12-3 or TRBV12-4 and TRBJ1-1; D not certain. Between the trimmed V and J ends, which lost 1 base and 12 bases, there was a span of 12 bases. The CDR3 consists of 12 residues. CDR3 DNA: TGTGCCAGCAGTTTAGAGGCCAGTCAAACTTTCTTT. Its protein product is CASSLEASQTFF.

This clonotype was found a few times. The V gene is TRBV25-1, the J gene TRBJ2-1; 11 bases are a match to TRBD2. The germline CDR1 and CDR2 sequences are MGHDK and SYGVNS. This CDR3 comprises 16 residues. J lost 7 bases, V lost 6 bases, and 11 bases had no gene match. The CDR3 loop is CASRDSGRALGNEQFF. CDR3 nucleotides: TGTGCCAGCAGGGATAGCGGGAGGGCCTTGGGTAATGAGCAGTTCTTC.

There are many counts of this clonotype. V is TRBV10-2 and J is TRBJ2-5; 7 bases align to TRBD2. Germline CDR1 is WSHSY and CDR2 is SAAADI. The V segment lost 0 bases and the J segment 11 bases; nucleotides outside the gene matches: 3. The CDR3 extends over 12 amino acids. CDR3 loop: CASSESGGTQYF. In DNA form, the CDR3 reads TGCGCCAGCAGTGAGTCGGGGGGGACTCAGTACTTC.

The chain recombines TRBV30 with TRBJ2-1; D not resolved. The germline CDR1 and CDR2 sequences are GTSNPN and SVGIG (reference sequence). This CDR3 comprises 11 residues. With 0 bases removed from V and 9 bases from J, the gap between germline ends came to 6 bases. The CDR3 DNA reads TGTGCCTGGAGTGTTTACGGTGAGCAGTTCTTC. Protein: CAWSVYGEQFF.

In nucleotides, the CDR3 is TGCAGTGCTAGGGCGGGCGGGACAGGGCATCAGCCCCAGCATTTT. The encoded protein is CSARAGGTGHQPQHF. The chain employs TRBV20-1 and TRBJ1-5, with 9 nucleotides matching TRBD1. Trimming took 3 bases from V and 5 from J; bases not matched to a gene: 8. This CDR3 is built from 15 residues. The V gene's germline CDR1 is DFQATT and CDR2 SNEGSKA (reference sequence).

In this sample, this clonotype turned up a few times. The chain is built from TRBV20-1 and TRBJ2-1, with 8 nucleotides matching TRBD2. Germline CDR1 is DFQATT and CDR2 is SNEGSKA (reference sequence). The CDR3 covers 15 residues. With 0 bases clipped from V and 6 bases from J, the junction kept 7 bases outside the gene matches. The CDR3 nucleotides are TGCAGTGCTAGAGAGACGGGAGGGCCGAGCAATGAGCAGTTCTTC. Translation gives CSARETGGPSNEQFF.

This clonotype occurred many times. The junction departs from the called germline gene at one end, perhaps through a read error. The rearrangement links TRBV5-1 to TRBJ2-5; no clear D. The CDR3 contains 12 residues. Per the germline V gene, CDR1 is SGHRS and CDR2 is YFSETQ. The CDR3 reads CASSLAPETQYF. The CDR3 DNA is TGTGCCAGCTCACTCGCCCCCGAGACCCAGTACTTC.

This clonotype occurred a few times. The chain couples TRBV12-3 or TRBV12-4 to TRBJ2-1; 8 bases agree with TRBD1. V trimming: 5 bases; J trimming: 7 bases; junction bases outside the gene matches: 7. The CDR3 covers 14 residues. CDR3 residues: CASSRRTGRNEQFF. CDR3 DNA sequence: TGTGCCAGCAGTCGTAGGACAGGGAGGAATGAGCAGTTCTTC.

The genes are TRBV5-1 and TRBJ2-5; weak D call: TRBD1 (6 bases). Trimming removed 3 bases at V and 2 bases at J, with 11 bases between. Looked up from germline, CDR1 is SGHRS and CDR2 is YFSETQ. CDR3 length: 14 amino acids. The DNA of the CDR3 is TGCGCCAGCAGCTGTGCAGGGGTACAAGAGACCCAGTACTTC. Translation gives CASSCAGVQETQYF. The whole variable domain, remainder taken from reference TRBV5-1 and TRBJ2-5, is KAGVTQTPRYLIKTRGQQVTLSCSPISGHRSVSWYQQTPGQGLQFLFEYFSETQRNKGNFPGRFSGRQFSNSRSEMNVSTLELGDSALYLCASSCAGVQETQYFGPGTRLLVL.

This clonotype was found many times. The CDR3 reads CASSPLDTQGEQYF. The CDR3 coding sequence is TGTGCCAGCTCACCACTAGACACCCAGGGGGAGCAGTACTTC. The rearrangement joins TRBV18 to TRBJ2-7, with a possible D match to TRBD1 (6 bases). The germline V and J ends were trimmed by 1 base and 7 bases, with 14 bases remaining between them. CDR1 and CDR2 from the germline V gene are KGHSH and LQKENI. CDR3 length equals 14 residues.

V usage is TRBV4-3 and J usage is TRBJ2-7; TRBD2 matches at 8 bases. Trimming cost V 0 bases and J 1 base; bases outside gene matches: 8. The length of the CDR3 is 17 residues. Germline V gives CDR1 LGHNA, CDR2 YSLEER. Here the CDR3 DNA reads TGCGCCAGCAGCCAAGAAAGTCGCGGGAGGAATTCCTACGAGCAGTACTTC. It codes for CASSQESRGRNSYEQYF.

The chain joins TRBV20-1 to TRBJ2-7, with 11 bases that match TRBD2. Trimming took 2 bases from V and 7 from J; bases not matched to a gene: 10. Looked up from germline, CDR1 is DFQATT and CDR2 is SNEGSKA (reference sequence). This CDR3 is built from 15 residues. The CDR3 loop is CSARPSGGLYNEQYF. The CDR3 DNA follows: TGCAGTGCTAGACCTAGCGGGGGGCTCTACAATGAGCAGTACTTC.

This clonotype occurred many times. V is TRBV6-5 and J is TRBJ2-5; 10 bases fit TRBD1. The junction had 9 bases not matched to a gene; V was cut back by 2 bases and J by 9 bases. Germline CDR1 reads MNHEY; CDR2 reads SVGAGI. The CDR3 consists of 15 residues. The CDR3 region has the DNA TGTGCCAGCAGTTACGCCTCCGGGACAGGGGCCTCCCAGTACTTC. Translation gives CASSYASGTGASQYF.

This chain uses TRBV4-1 with TRBJ2-1; 11 bases fit TRBD1. Germline V gives CDR1 MGHRA, CDR2 YSYEKL. The V segment lost 1 base and the J segment 8 bases; nucleotides outside the gene matches: 4. CDR3 length: 15 residues. In DNA form, the CDR3 reads TGCGCCAGCAGCCAAGGGGACAGGGGGGTCGATGAGCAGTTCTTC. It specifies CASSQGDRGVDEQFF.

Comment on this clonotype: A read error may explain this, as a much larger clone is one base away. The V gene is TRBV10-3, the J gene TRBJ1-5; tentatively, D is TRBD1 (5 bases). There are 14 residues in the CDR3. CDR1 is ENHRY, CDR2 SYGVKD, per germline. The CDR3, as DNA: TGTGCCATCAGTCCGACAGATTCGGATCAGCCCCCGCATTTT. Translating gives CAISPTDSDQPPHF.

This clonotype was picked up many times. The V gene is TRBV12-5, the J gene TRBJ2-5, with D perhaps TRBD2 (7 bases). Germline V lookup: CDR1 LGHNT, CDR2 FRNRAP. The CDR3 length is 15 residues. V was shortened by 3 bases and J by 2 bases, with 13 bases between the two germline ends. Here the CDR3 DNA reads TGTGCTAGTGGTTTTGGGGGGGGCGGACAAGAGACCCAGTACTTC. It specifies CASGFGGGGQETQYF.

This clonotype was detected only a few times. The J gene is TRBJ1-1, the V gene TRBV6-1; D is perhaps TRBD1 (6 bases). The CDR3 is 14 amino acids. Germline V gene data show CDR1 as MNHNS and CDR2 as SASEGT. Trimming removed 3 bases from V and 1 base from J, with 9 bases in between. CDR3 region: CASSEGGRNTEAFF. Written as DNA, the CDR3 is TGTGCCAGCAGTGAGGGGGGCAGGAACACTGAAGCTTTCTTT.

The chain links TRBV20-1 to TRBJ2-1; 9 nucleotides line up with TRBD2. The germline gives CDR1 DFQATT, CDR2 SNEGSKA (reference sequence). The CDR3 is 14 amino acids. Trimming took 5 bases from V and 4 from J; bases not matched to a gene: 6. The CDR3 coding sequence is TGCAGTGCTTCCAGCGGGAGGTTATACAATGAGCAGTTCTTC. It codes for CSASSGRLYNEQFF.

In the case of this clonotype: This could be a read error, since a much larger clone is one nucleotide away. This rearrangement joins TRBV10-3 to TRBJ2-7; 8 positions match TRBD1. Germline V lookup: CDR1 ENHRY, CDR2 SYGVKD. This CDR3 contains 13 residues. J lost 9 bases, V lost 6 bases, and 10 bases had no gene match. The chain's CDR3 is CAISMDREHGQYF. In nucleotides, the CDR3 is TGTGCCATCAGCATGGACAGGGAACACGGGCAGTACTTC.

This chain links TRBV27 with TRBJ1-4; maybe TRBD1 (5 bases). V dropped 9 bases and J dropped 10 bases, with 21 bases sitting between them. This CDR3 is built from 14 residues. Looked up from germline, CDR1 is MNHEY and CDR2 is SMNVEV (reference sequence). The CDR3 DNA reads as TGTGCCAGTCGTCTTAGGGACGGCCGAGGAAAACTGTTTTTT. Protein product: CASRLRDGRGKLFF.

The chain joins TRBV6-6 to TRBJ1-6; 7 bases are shared with TRBD1. The CDR3 consists of 14 residues. Germline V CDR1 and CDR2: MNHNY, SVGAGI (reference sequence). V lost 7 bases to trimming and J lost 6 bases; unmatched junction nucleotides: 6. The CDR3 region is CASTGGGFNSPLHF. DNA for the CDR3: TGTGCCAGCACCGGAGGGGGCTTTAATTCACCCCTCCACTTT.

CDR3 in amino acids: CASSPEDRTTQYF. The CDR3 region has the DNA TGTGCCAGCTCACCGGAGGACAGGACTACGCAGTATTTT. This sequence joins TRBV18 and TRBJ2-3; 7 bases match TRBD1. In germline, CDR1 is KGHSH, CDR2 LQKENI. The ends lost 3 bases at V and 8 bases at J; junction bases unmatched: 5. This CDR3 contains 13 residues. Looking up the rest from reference TRBV18 and TRBJ2-3 gives the full variable domain: NAGVMQNPRHLVRRRGQEARLRCSPMKGHSHVYWYRQLPEEGLKFMVYLQKENIIDESGMPKERFSAEFPKEGPSILRIQQVVRGDSAAYFCASSPEDRTTQYFGPGTRLTVL.